This T cell receptor beta chain appears in the sequencing data of a study of T cells in Graves' hyperthyroidism and ophthalmopathy. Study conclusions and caveats: Clonotypes that were expanded in thyroid above 0.001 mostly appeared in blood too.

In germline, CDR1 is SGHAT, CDR2 FQNNGV. Trimming took off 2 bases at V and 10 bases at J, with 8 bases between the two ends. The CDR3 has 12 residues. This clonotype was recorded many times. The antigen remains undetermined. The source material, RNA transcripts, was used to amplify TCR beta CDR3 regions. In the first-round RT-PCR of the TCR CDR3, the HTBI primer set was used. TCRdb ran MiXCR on the multiplex PCR reads and lists one entry per CDR3 protein. The profile shows 450,000 to 600,000 distinct CDR3 sequences, approximately 20% of them singletons. Diagnoses were established using clinical symptoms, serum thyroxine and TRAb, thyroid ultrasound and orbital computed tomography.

The clonotype originates from a man in his forties or fifties with Graves' ophthalmopathy. This chain links TRBV11-2 with TRBJ1-4; D might be TRBD1 (6 bases). The sample taken for sequencing was blood. CDR3 amino acids: CASSLLGGKLFF. The CDR3 DNA reads TGTGCCAGCAGCTTATTAGGGGGAAAACTGTTTTTT.